The present T cell receptor beta chain was sequenced within a study of CD8+ T cells in alopecia areata. Treatment defined: oral pan-JAK inhibitor, 5-10 mg twice daily. cDNA prepared by RNA extraction and subsequent reverse transcription served as the template for sequencing. TCRdb keeps only in-frame clones here, not all; method: immunoSEQ multiplex PCR. The table lists some 190,000 clones, 40% to 55% of them singletons. The sequence came from a human donor with alopecia areata. The sample here was CD8+ T cells sorted from blood, taken around week 54, from a patient treated with tofacitinib.

The DNA for the CDR3 is TGTGCCAGCAGTGAAGGGCGGGGGCTTTACAATGAGCAGTTCTTC. Translating gives CASSEGRGLYNEQFF. The rearrangement joins TRBV25-1 to TRBJ2-1, with D possibly matching TRBD2 (7 bases). CDR1 is MGHDK and CDR2 is SYGVNS in the germline V gene. Trimming removed 2 bases at V and 4 bases at J, with 12 bases between. The CDR3 length is 15 residues. Full variable domain (outside the CDR3, taken from reference TRBV25-1 and TRBJ2-1): EADIYQTPRYLVIGTGKKITLECSQTMGHDKMYWYQQDPGMELHLIHYSYGVNSTEKGDLSSESTVSRIRTEHFPLTLESARPSHTSQYLCASSEGRGLYNEQFFGPGTRLTVL.